A single T cell receptor beta chain is shown here with its context. Antigen unknown. The data were taken from a study of T cell repertoires in cytomegalovirus infection. Germline loops: CDR1 MDHEN, CDR2 SYDVKM. CDR3 length: 11 residues. Trimming took 3 bases from V and 9 from J, leaving 5 bases between them. TCRdb processed the reads anew with MiXCR; each CDR3 protein has one entry. The data show around 710,000 distinct CDR3 sequences, with roughly 29% seen just once and 10% to 15% held by the top ten. The sequence derives from a human donor in good health (CMV status not recorded). Some clones in this sample may be carry-over from other donors' samples. The sequences come from cultured CD8+ T cells from PBMCs, collected from culture after CMV antigen stimulation. The rearrangement joins TRBV28 to TRBJ2-2; no definite D call. CDR3 residues: CASSFGRELFF. The CDR3 DNA reads TGTGCCAGCAGTTTTGGTAGGGAGCTGTTTTTT.